This T cell receptor (beta chain) was sequenced during a study of Ad26.COV2.S vaccination and SARS-CoV-2 variants. Turning to the study itself: Sample donor was a member of the COV1001 Ad26.COV2.S trial arm. Donor got 5x10^10 or 1x10^11 viral particles of Ad26.COV2.S.

Data came from immunoSEQ multiplex PCR; TCRdb stores just in-frame clones and leaves some out. The sample shows 300,000 to 350,000 clones, more than 70% of them seen only once. Treatment given: roughly 18 received Ad26.COV2.S at low or high dose, single or two shots; about 5 received placebo; per-sample allocation not given. Specimens were obtained on day 63 following the first vaccine or placebo injection. Study-level points and caveats: Spike-specific CD8+ and CD4+ T cell responses reportedly showed substantial breadth after vaccination. Researchers cautioned that TCR breadth and depth analyses may have underestimated total T cell responses.

For this clone: The antigen is unknown.

This specimen consisted of peripheral blood, obtained in a trial of Ad26.COV2.S vaccine versus placebo. The sequence was obtained from a person aged 18 to 65 who received the Ad26.COV2.S COVID-19 vaccine or a placebo.

The CDR3 DNA reads as TGTGCCAGCAGCCAAGACCTCGGGGAGCTGTTTTTT. It encodes CASSQDLGELFF. The rearrangement uses TRBV14 and TRBJ2-2; D gene uncertain. Deletions cut 0 bases from V and 7 bases from J, with 3 bases between. CDR1 and CDR2 from the germline V gene are SGHDN and FVKESK. The CDR3 contains 12 residues.